This TCR beta chain was found in a study of blood T cell repertoires in COVID-19. Looking at the study overall: Both acute and convalescent COVID-19 samples were obtained from the United States, Italy and Spain. PBMCs, B-cell-depleted T cells, or T cells were the source of the cDNA or gDNA that made up the material.

In the original analysis: Amplifying reference gene primers gave estimates of nucleated cell counts. Sequencing was performed with immunoSEQ multiplex PCR; in TCRdb, only in-frame clones are kept and a portion is missing. Clone size and the V and J calls come from that table; the DNA yielded D and trimming. The sample has about 150,000 clones; roughly nine tenths are singletons. From germline, CDR1 is MGHDK and CDR2 SYGVNS. After removal of 6 bases from V and 7 bases from J, the junction contained 15 bases not matched to a gene. The length of the CDR3 is 16 residues. Patients at the Seattle site were enrolled during active infection and followed longitudinally.

The chain couples TRBV25-1 to TRBJ2-5, with 9 bases that match TRBD1. The clonotype comes from a man younger than 35 with COVID-19, enrolled during active disease. The sample taken for sequencing was peripheral blood. The CDR3 region has the DNA TGTGCCAGCAGCCTGGACAGGGGCCATCGGGCCGGGACCCAGTACTTC. It translates to CASSLDRGHRAGTQYF. Complete variable domain (other parts from reference TRBV25-1 and TRBJ2-5): EADIYQTPRYLVIGTGKKITLECSQTMGHDKMYWYQQDPGMELHLIHYSYGVNSTEKGDLSSESTVSRIRTEHFPLTLESARPSHTSQYLCASSLDRGHRAGTQYFGPGTRLLVL.